A selection of T cell receptor beta chains follows, all from one sample in a study of blood T cell repertoires in COVID-19. Libraries were prepared by immunoSEQ multiplex PCR; TCRdb keeps only in-frame clonotypes and omits some of them. The table shows approximately 50,000 clones, with roughly four fifths occurring only once. The sequenced sample consisted of peripheral blood. The receptors come from an older man with COVID-19, enrolled during active disease. The CDR3 runs from the conserved cysteine through the conserved F or W. The order of the fields is clone size, V gene, J gene, D gene, CDR3 protein, CDR3 DNA. A D gene is named only where the DNA matches it firmly. Size is stated for part of the rows, as once, few or many counts, or as a class when the clone is expanded.

NA	TRBV6-1	TRBJ2-1	TRBD2	CASSEEGVAGGDQFF	TGTGCCAGCAGTGAAGAGGGGGTAGCGGGGGGAGATCAGTTCTTC
NA	TRBV4-3	TRBJ2-1	NA	CASSQDPSPEYNEQFF	TGCGCCAGCAGCCAAGATCCTAGCCCAGAGTACAATGAGCAGTTCTTC
NA	TRBV4-2	TRBJ2-2	TRBD1	CASSQEDRVNTGELFF	TGTGCCAGCAGCCAAGAGGACAGGGTCAACACCGGGGAGCTGTTTTTT
few	TRBV14	TRBJ2-1	NA	CASSPGSHNEQFF	TGTGCCAGCAGCCCAGGGTCCCACAATGAGCAGTTCTTC
NA	TRBV11-2	TRBJ1-5	NA	CASSLEATVNQPQHF	TGTGCCAGCAGCTTAGAGGCGACAGTTAATCAGCCCCAGCATTTT
NA	TRBV29-1	TRBJ1-1	NA	CSVAVLGTEAFF	TGCAGCGTGGCGGTGTTGGGCACTGAAGCTTTCTTT
NA	TRBV6-2/TRBV6-3	TRBJ1-3	NA	CASSYRGGGSSGNTIYF	TGTGCCAGCAGTTACCGCGGAGGTGGAAGCTCTGGAAACACCATATATTTT
NA	TRBV2	TRBJ1-1	TRBD1	CASGTDSLLSAFF	TGTGCCAGCGGGACAGACTCCCTCCTAAGCGCTTTCTTT
NA	TRBV25-1	TRBJ1-6	TRBD1	CASSEPGTGISPLHF	TGTGCCAGCAGTGAACCCGGGACAGGTATATCACCCCTCCACTTT
NA	TRBV10-1	TRBJ2-1	TRBD2	CASSGLAGVPGNEQFF	TGCGCCAGCAGCGGACTAGCGGGAGTTCCGGGCAATGAGCAGTTCTTC
NA	TRBV30	TRBJ1-6	NA	CAWSGRTNDSPLHF	TGTGCCTGGAGCGGCAGGACAAACGATTCACCCCTCCACTTT
NA	TRBV19	TRBJ1-5	NA	CATGGQINQPQHF	TGTGCCACCGGTGGACAGATCAATCAGCCCCAGCATTTT
NA	TRBV19	TRBJ2-5	TRBD1	CASSSPRQGKETQYF	TGTGCCAGTAGTTCCCCGCGACAGGGGAAAGAGACCCAGTACTTC
once	TRBV28	TRBJ1-6	NA	CASSLRNSPLHF	TGTGCCAGCAGTTTACGGAATTCACCCCTCCACTTT
once	TRBV7-2	TRBJ1-2	TRBD1	CASSSNRDRAHGYTF	TGTGCCAGCAGCTCTAACCGGGACAGGGCTCATGGCTACACCTTC
NA	TRBV6-4	TRBJ1-6	TRBD1	CASSETGTVNTSPLHF	TGTGCCAGCAGTGAAACCGGGACAGTAAATACTTCACCCCTCCACTTT
few	TRBV27	TRBJ1-2	NA	CASSLGPFNYGYTF	TGTGCCAGCAGTTTAGGGCCCTTTAACTATGGCTACACCTTC
NA	TRBV9	TRBJ1-2	TRBD1	CASSADRGRFEGYTF	TGTGCCAGCAGCGCGGACAGGGGGAGGTTTGAGGGCTACACCTTC
NA	TRBV9	TRBJ2-3	NA	CASSVATWSPTDTQYF	TGTGCCAGCAGCGTAGCTACCTGGAGCCCCACAGATACGCAGTATTTT
NA	TRBV11-3	TRBJ2-1	NA	CASSLEGLEYNEQFF	TGTGCCAGCAGCCTCGAGGGCCTCGAATACAATGAGCAGTTCTTC
NA	TRBV5-1	TRBJ2-7	NA	CASSYDENTGSYEQYF	TGCGCCAGCAGTTACGACGAGAACACAGGGTCCTACGAGCAGTACTTC
NA	TRBV6-1	TRBJ2-1	TRBD2	CASSEVPPDLLAGGRNEQFF	TGTGCCAGCAGTGAAGTTCCTCCCGACCTTCTAGCGGGGGGGAGGAATGAGCAGTTCTTC
NA	TRBV5-1	TRBJ2-1	NA	CASTKDSYNEQFF	TGCGCCAGCACCAAGGACAGCTACAATGAGCAGTTCTTC
NA	TRBV6-5	TRBJ1-2	NA	CASSPGGSAYGYTF	TGTGCCAGCTCTCCCGGCGGCAGTGCCTATGGCTACACCTTC
NA	TRBV6-5	TRBJ1-3	NA	CASSRVSGNTIYF	TGTGCCAGCAGCCGGGTTTCTGGAAACACCATATATTTT
NA	TRBV5-1	TRBJ2-1	TRBD2	CASSYLAGNNEQFF	TGCGCCAGCAGCTACCTAGCGGGCAACAATGAGCAGTTCTTC
NA	TRBV6-1	TRBJ2-5	NA	CASSPPGSSETQYF	TGTGCGAGCAGCCCGCCGGGGAGTAGTGAGACCCAGTACTTC
NA	TRBV27	TRBJ1-4	NA	CASSIWGPNEKLFF	TGTGCCAGCAGTATATGGGGGCCTAATGAAAAACTGTTTTTT
NA	TRBV7-2	TRBJ2-1	NA	CASSLDTGSNPEQFF	TGTGCCAGCAGCTTAGATACGGGGAGCAACCCGGAGCAGTTCTTC
NA	TRBV9	TRBJ2-1	NA	CASSVVGGFGEQFF	TGTGCCAGCAGCGTAGTGGGCGGGTTCGGTGAGCAGTTCTTC
NA	TRBV7-2	TRBJ1-2	TRBD1	CASSPDRGYGYTF	TGTGCCAGCAGCCCGGACAGGGGATATGGCTACACCTTC
NA	TRBV14	TRBJ2-5	TRBD2	CASSQDIIGGETQYF	TGTGCCAGCAGCCAAGACATCATCGGGGGGGAGACCCAGTACTTC
NA	TRBV24-1	TRBJ1-5	NA	CATSDGRSNQPQHF	TGTGCCACCAGTGATGGGAGAAGCAATCAGCCCCAGCATTTT
NA	TRBV2	TRBJ1-2	TRBD1	CASTPLRDRSSGYTF	TGTGCCAGCACCCCGTTAAGGGACAGGTCGAGTGGCTACACCTTC
NA	TRBV6-5	TRBJ1-1	NA	CASSSQGLGFF	TGTGCCAGCAGTTCGCAGGGCTTGGGTTTCTTT
few	TRBV7-2	TRBJ1-2	NA	CASSLGTFYGYTF	TGTGCCAGCAGCTTGGGGACTTTCTATGGCTACACCTTC
NA	TRBV10-1	TRBJ1-1	NA	CASSEQGPDEAFF	TGCGCCAGCAGTGAGCAGGGCCCGGATGAAGCTTTCTTT
once	TRBV28	TRBJ1-2	TRBD1	CASSLEGARGYTF	TGTGCCAGCAGTTTAGAGGGGGCCAGAGGCTACACCTTC
NA	TRBV7-2	TRBJ1-2	TRBD1	CASSLKGQGSGYTF	TGTGCCAGCAGCTTAAAGGGACAGGGAAGTGGCTACACCTTC
NA	TRBV7-9	TRBJ2-3	NA	CASSSQLGTDTQYF	TGTGCCAGCAGCAGTCAGCTAGGCACAGATACGCAGTATTTT
NA	TRBV19	TRBJ2-7	TRBD2	CASSIATSGYEQYF	TGTGCCAGTAGTATCGCGACTAGCGGTTACGAGCAGTACTTC
NA	TRBV24-1	TRBJ1-2	NA	CATSDFETLEGGYTF	TGTGCCACCAGTGACTTCGAGACACTCGAAGGTGGCTACACCTTC
NA	TRBV18	TRBJ1-4	NA	CASSPPGAGPNEKLFF	TGTGCCAGCTCACCACCAGGGGCAGGTCCTAATGAAAAACTGTTTTTT
NA	TRBV10-3	TRBJ1-5	TRBD1	CAISEVTGGRQPQHF	TGTGCCATCAGTGAGGTGACAGGGGGCCGTCAGCCCCAGCATTTT
NA	TRBV19	TRBJ1-2	TRBD1	CASSMLGQGAVGAYGYTF	TGTGCCAGTAGTATGTTGGGGCAGGGGGCTGTTGGTGCCTATGGCTACACCTTC
NA	TRBV10-3	TRBJ2-7	TRBD1	CAIRSDRGLYEQYF	TGTGCCATCAGGTCGGACAGGGGACTCTACGAGCAGTACTTC
NA	TRBV5-6	TRBJ1-2	TRBD1	CASSLERGQGYTF	TGTGCCAGCAGCTTGGAGAGGGGGCAAGGCTACACCTTC
NA	TRBV19	TRBJ1-1	NA	CASTTGYGTEAFF	TGTGCCAGTACTACAGGGTATGGCACTGAAGCTTTCTTT
NA	TRBV5-1	TRBJ1-1	NA	CASSEQGPNTEAFF	TGCGCCAGCTCCGAACAGGGCCCAAACACTGAAGCTTTCTTT